This entry lists 18 T cell receptor beta chains sequenced from one sample in a study of naive CD8 T cells in extremely preterm neonates. The method was immunoSEQ multiplex PCR; TCRdb's version includes in-frame clones alone and lacks a portion of them. The sample includes about 5,900 clones, 98% of them seen just once. Material for sequencing was naive CD8+ T cells from blood. The receptors here all came from a human donor in good health.

The CDR3 nucleotides read TGCGCCAGCAGCCAAGAACGAGCGGGAGGTACCTACGAGCAGTACTTC. As protein: CASSQERAGGTYEQYF. This chain joins TRBV4-1 and TRBJ2-7; 9 nucleotides agree with TRBD2. CDR1 is MGHRA and CDR2 is YSYEKL in the germline V gene. J lost 2 bases, V lost 0 bases, and 5 bases had no gene match. The CDR3 is 16 residues long.

This clone was observed once. The chain uses TRBV14 and TRBJ2-7; 7 bases are a match to TRBD2. Per germline, CDR1 SGHDN and CDR2 FVKESK. V shed 1 base, J shed 2 bases, and the junction held 5 bases outside the gene matches. CDR3 length: 15 amino acids. The CDR3 coding sequence is TGTGCCAGCAGCCAAGCTGGCGGGAGAGCCTACGAGCAGTACTTC. Encoded protein: CASSQAGGRAYEQYF. The whole variable domain, remainder taken from reference TRBV14 and TRBJ2-7, is EAGVTQFPSHSVIEKGQTVTLRCDPISGHDNLYWYRRVMGKEIKFLLHFVKESKQDESGMPNNRFLAERTGGTYSTLKVQPAELEDSGVYFCASSQAGGRAYEQYFGPGTRLTVT.

V gene TRBV10-3 combines with J gene TRBJ2-5; no firm D call. Gene TRBJ2-7 matches the end of the DNA better, so the J call may be wrong. This CDR3 comprises 13 residues. CDR1 is ENHRY and CDR2 is SYGVKD in the germline V gene. The CDR3 region is CAILTELSYEQYF. The CDR3 DNA reads TGTGCCATCCTGACTGAGCTCTCCTACGAGCAGTACTTC.

J is TRBJ2-7 and V is TRBV27, with 7 bases lining up with TRBD2. This CDR3 is built from 14 residues. J was trimmed by 2 bases and V by 6 bases; bases with no gene match: 7. Germline V gene sequence: CDR1 MNHEY, CDR2 SMNVEV (reference sequence). DNA for the CDR3: TGTGCCAGCAGCCTAGGCCGGGGGGCCTACGAGCAGTACTTC. This encodes CASSLGRGAYEQYF.

The J gene is TRBJ1-1, the V gene TRBV5-1, with 8 bases aligning to TRBD1. This CDR3 is built from 17 residues. Trimming removed 4 bases from V and 0 bases from J; junction bases left unmatched: 11. In germline, CDR1 is SGHRS, CDR2 YFSETQ. CDR3 protein: CASSLVPTGGMNTEAFF. CDR3 sequence (DNA): TGCGCCAGCAGCCTAGTCCCCACAGGGGGTATGAACACTGAAGCTTTCTTT.

This chain connects TRBV6-6 to TRBJ2-5; perhaps TRBD1 as D (5 bases). The CDR3 is 13 residues long. Trimming stripped 6 bases from V and 1 base from J, with 9 bases between. CDR1 and CDR2 from the germline V gene are MNHNY and SVGAGI (reference sequence). The CDR3: CASRKGIQETQYF. CDR3 coding DNA: TGTGCCAGCAGGAAGGGGATCCAAGAGACCCAGTACTTC.

The chain joins TRBV19 to TRBJ2-5, with D tentatively TRBD1 (6 bases). The DNA end favors TRBJ2-7, so the J call may be wrong. The germline V gene encodes CDR1 LNHDA and CDR2 SQIVND (reference sequence). CDR3 length equals 15 residues. CDR3 residues: CASSIEPGQRYEQYF. CDR3 bases: TGTGCCAGTAGTATAGAGCCCGGACAGCGTTACGAGCAGTACTTC.

The chain joins TRBV19 to TRBJ2-1, with unresolved D. Germline CDR1 LNHDA, CDR2 SQIVND (reference sequence). V was clipped by 2 bases and J by 7 bases, with 9 bases between them. CDR3 length: 13 amino acids. CDR3 nucleotide sequence: TGTGCCAGTAGTATATCCGAGGTAAATGAGCAGTTCTTC. Residues: CASSISEVNEQFF.

The rearrangement links TRBV7-9 to TRBJ2-7; D gene uncertain. CDR3 length equals 13 residues. The germline gives CDR1 SEHNR, CDR2 FQNEAQ (reference sequence). The V end lost 2 bases, the J end lost 4 bases, and 9 bases lay between the germline ends. The CDR3 bases are TGTGCCAGCAGCTTACCGACCGGGTACGAGCAGTACTTC. This codes for CASSLPTGYEQYF.

Only a few counts were recorded for this clone. This chain connects TRBV6-5 to TRBJ2-1, with 10 positions matching TRBD2. V was clipped by 5 bases and J by 9 bases; unmatched bases: 1. Germline V lookup: CDR1 MNHEY, CDR2 SVGAGI. The CDR3 covers 12 residues. DNA of the CDR3: TGTGCCAGCAGTGAGCGGGGGGGTGAGCAGTTCTTC. This encodes CASSERGGEQFF.

The table lists this clone with a count of one. The CDR3 DNA reads TGTGCCAGCAGCGACAGCTCCCACTACGAGCAGTACTTC. It translates to CASSDSSHYEQYF. The genes are TRBV7-2 and TRBJ2-7, with D perhaps matching TRBD1 (5 bases). CDR3 length: 13 residues. Germline V gives CDR1 SGHTA, CDR2 FQGNSA. V lost 5 bases and J lost 3, with 11 bases in between.

The chain combines TRBV6-6 with TRBJ1-1; D gene ambiguous. The germline V gene encodes CDR1 MNHNY and CDR2 SVGAGI (reference sequence). With 11 bases removed from V and 4 bases from J, the gap between germline ends came to 11 bases. This CDR3 contains 11 residues. Here the CDR3 reads CALKEGTEAFF. The DNA for the CDR3 is TGTGCCTTGAAGGAGGGCACTGAAGCTTTCTTT.

This clone was recorded only once. This chain links TRBV7-3 with TRBJ2-1, with D possibly being TRBD2 (6 bases). V shed 3 bases and J shed 0 bases, with 9 bases lying between them. The CDR3 loop spans 15 amino acids. The V gene's germline CDR1 is SGHTA and CDR2 FQGTGA. The CDR3 here is CASSFTGSSYNEQFF. The CDR3 DNA reads as TGTGCCAGCAGCTTTACCGGGAGCTCCTACAATGAGCAGTTCTTC.

This clone appeared once. The V call is TRBV9, the J call TRBJ2-1; D is possibly TRBD2 (5 bases). The V gene lost 0 bases and the J gene lost 0 bases, with 10 bases spanning the gap. CDR3 length: 16 residues. Germline CDR1 SGDLS, CDR2 YYNGEE. CDR3 region: CASSVGGESSYNEQFF. As DNA, the CDR3 is TGTGCCAGCAGCGTAGGGGGAGAGAGCTCCTACAATGAGCAGTTCTTC.

The chain joins TRBV4-1 to TRBJ1-1; D is possibly TRBD1 (6 bases). The germline V and J ends were trimmed by 2 bases and 1 base, with 8 bases remaining between them. Germline V gene lookup returns CDR1 MGHRA and CDR2 YSYEKL. This CDR3 is built from 14 residues. As DNA, the CDR3 is TGCGCCAGCAGCCAATACAGGGAGAACACTGAAGCTTTCTTT. This codes for CASSQYRENTEAFF.

The rearrangement joins TRBV11-2 to TRBJ2-5; D gene unclear. The V gene lost 6 bases and the J gene lost 5 bases, with 19 bases spanning the gap. Germline V gene lookup returns CDR1 SGHAT and CDR2 FQNNGV. This CDR3 has 15 residues. The CDR3 sequence: CASRLEFVPEETQYF. In DNA, the CDR3 is TGTGCCAGCAGGCTCGAGTTTGTACCGGAGGAGACCCAGTACTTC.

The gene calls are TRBV30 and TRBJ1-1; D unresolved. This CDR3 region has 12 residues. V was clipped by 1 base and J by 6 bases, with 9 bases between them. Germline V gives CDR1 GTSNPN, CDR2 SVGIG (reference sequence). CDR3 loop: CAWSEAAAEAFF. In DNA form, the CDR3 reads TGTGCCTGGAGTGAGGCGGCGGCTGAAGCTTTCTTT.

The genes are TRBV27 and TRBJ1-2; D unclear. CDR3 length: 14 amino acids. Trimming removed 5 bases from V and 1 base from J, with 11 bases in between. The germline V gene has CDR1 MNHEY and CDR2 SMNVEV (reference sequence). This CDR3 is CASSTGLRNYGYTF. The CDR3 bases are TGTGCCAGCAGTACCGGACTCCGTAACTATGGCTACACCTTC.